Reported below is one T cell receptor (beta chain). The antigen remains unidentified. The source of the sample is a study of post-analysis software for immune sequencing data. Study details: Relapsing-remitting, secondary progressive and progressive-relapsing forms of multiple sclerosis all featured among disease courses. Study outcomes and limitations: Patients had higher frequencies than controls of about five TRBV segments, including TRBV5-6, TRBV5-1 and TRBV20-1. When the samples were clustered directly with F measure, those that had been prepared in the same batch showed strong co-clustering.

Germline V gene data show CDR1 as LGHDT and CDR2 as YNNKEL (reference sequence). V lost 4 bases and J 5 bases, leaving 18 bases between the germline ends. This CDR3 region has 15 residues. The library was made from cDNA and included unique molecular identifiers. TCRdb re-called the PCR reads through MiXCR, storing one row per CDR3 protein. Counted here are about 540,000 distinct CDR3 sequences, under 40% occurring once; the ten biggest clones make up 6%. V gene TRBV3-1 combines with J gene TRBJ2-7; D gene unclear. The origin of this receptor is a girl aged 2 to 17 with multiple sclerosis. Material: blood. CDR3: CASSLPLGGMDEQYF. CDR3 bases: TGTGCCAGCAGCCTCCCTTTAGGCGGCATGGACGAGCAGTACTTC.